Following are 15 T cell receptor beta chains from one sample sequenced in a study of blood T cells in healthy people across ages (dated by TCRdb to between 2015 and 2017). Library preparation was by 5' RACE. TCRdb lists the instrument as Illumina HiSeq 2500. A second roughly 6 to 11 cycle PCR used a sample-barcoded 5' primer and a J-beta primer mix. TCRdb took the public reads, trimmed them with fastp at Q25, ran MiXCR for clone calling and kept in-frame beta chains. Identical CDR3 protein sequences are pooled into one entry, listed with their most common genes and DNA. This sample holds around 800,000 distinct CDR3 sequences; under 30% were observed only once. Around 2.9% of the sample goes to the ten largest clones. These same data were also listed under a study on T cells of mothers and their children.

The sample was blood. The source is a boy aged 10-17 years in good health.

CDR3 sequence: CASSLEGRGGLDTQYF. The CDR3 nucleotides are TGCGCCAGCAGCTTGGAAGGGCGGGGGGGCCTAGATACGCAGTATTTT. The V and J genes are TRBV5-1 and TRBJ2-3, with TRBD2 identical over 9 bases. There are 16 residues in the CDR3. J was trimmed by 5 bases and V by 0 bases; bases with no gene match: 7. Germline CDR1 and CDR2: SGHRS and YFSETQ.

This clonotype was found a few times. The chain combines TRBV7-9 with TRBJ1-4; TRBD1 aligns across 9 bases. V trimming: 2 bases; J trimming: 7 bases; junction bases outside the gene matches: 8. The germline V gene encodes CDR1 SEHNR and CDR2 FQNEAQ (reference sequence). The CDR3 has 16 residues. The CDR3: CASSLSMGTGSEKLFF. CDR3 in DNA: TGTGCCAGCAGCTTATCTATGGGGACAGGGAGTGAAAAACTGTTTTTT. Based on the CDR3 plus reference TRBV7-9 and TRBJ1-4, the full variable domain is DTGVSQNPRHKITKRGQNVTFRCDPISEHNRLYWYRQTLGQGPEFLTYFQNEAQLEKSRLLSDRFSAERPKGSFSTLEIQRTEQGDSAMYLCASSLSMGTGSEKLFFGSGTQLSVL.

V and J are TRBV7-9 and TRBJ2-1; 9 bases match TRBD2. The J call may be mistaken, given a closer DNA end match to TRBJ2-7. CDR3 size: 14 residues. Germline V gene lookup returns CDR1 SEHNR and CDR2 FQNEAQ (reference sequence). CDR3 in DNA: TGTGCCAGCAGTTCAAGCGGGAGGTTGTACGAGCAGTACTTC. It yields the protein CASSSSGRLYEQYF.

The V gene is TRBV7-3, the J gene TRBJ2-5; possible D gene TRBD2, 7 bases. Per the germline V gene, CDR1 is SGHTA and CDR2 is FQGTGA. The V gene lost 2 bases and the J gene lost 4 bases, with 11 bases spanning the gap. This CDR3 has 14 amino acids. The CDR3 protein is CASSLWGGAETQYF. CDR3 DNA: TGTGCCAGCAGCTTATGGGGGGGCGCAGAGACCCAGTACTTC.

The chain's CDR3 is CASSVEAGAFYNEQFF. The CDR3 region has the DNA TGTGCCAGCAGCGTAGAGGCGGGGGCCTTCTACAATGAGCAGTTCTTC. The chain joins TRBV9 to TRBJ2-1, with D perhaps matching TRBD2 (7 bases). The CDR3 runs 16 residues. V shed 0 bases and J shed 3 bases, with 13 bases lying between them. From germline, CDR1 is SGDLS and CDR2 YYNGEE.

This clonotype was detected a few times. The V gene is TRBV29-1, the J gene TRBJ2-3; the D is unclear. CDR1 SQVTM and CDR2 ANQGSEA come from the germline V gene. V lost 5 bases and J lost 7, with 7 bases in between. The length of the CDR3 is 10 residues. CDR3 nucleotides: TGCAGCGTTTCCAGGAATACGCAGTATTTT. It specifies CSVSRNTQYF.

This rearrangement joins TRBV6-2 or TRBV6-3 to TRBJ2-2, with 8 bases aligning to TRBD2. Germline V gene lookup returns CDR1 MNHEY and CDR2 SVGEGT. V lost 7 bases to trimming and J lost 9 bases; unmatched junction nucleotides: 16. This CDR3 spans 16 amino acids. CDR3 sequence (DNA): TGTGCCAGCATCCAGAGATCGCTAGCGGGTTTTAGGGAGCTGTTTTTT. Protein product: CASIQRSLAGFRELFF.

The chain has TRBV7-2 and TRBJ1-5; TRBD1 agrees at 8 bases. This CDR3 is built from 15 residues. Trimming removed 1 base from V and 6 bases from J; junction bases left unmatched: 5. In germline, CDR1 is SGHTA, CDR2 FQGNSA. Here the CDR3 DNA reads TGTGCCAGCAGCTTAGGGGCAGGGGGCGGTCAGCCCCAGCATTTT. This encodes CASSLGAGGGQPQHF.

In this sample, this clonotype turned up a few times. The gene calls are TRBV27 and TRBJ2-7, with a tentative D call TRBD1 (7 bases). The CDR3 spans 15 residues. Deletions cut 0 bases from V and 3 bases from J, with 12 bases between. The germline V gene has CDR1 MNHEY and CDR2 SMNVEV (reference sequence). Here the CDR3 DNA reads TGTGCCAGCAGTTTATCGCGGGACAGAAACTACGAGCAGTACTTC. This encodes CASSLSRDRNYEQYF.

The J gene is TRBJ1-2, the V gene TRBV10-3; 7 bases map to TRBD1. CDR1 is ENHRY and CDR2 is SYGVKD in the germline V gene. The CDR3 loop spans 11 amino acids. J was trimmed by 6 bases and V by 5 bases; bases with no gene match: 0. CDR3 amino acids: CAISTGDGYTF. The CDR3 DNA is TGTGCCATCAGTACAGGGGATGGCTACACCTTC.

With respect to this clonotype: A junction end diverges from the germline sequence, so it may reflect a read error. This chain uses TRBV29-1 with TRBJ2-7; possibly TRBD1 for D (6 bases). The CDR3 spans 17 residues. From germline, CDR1 is SQVTM and CDR2 ANQGSEA. The CDR3 protein is CSVQGEVGRGKNYVQYF. The CDR3 DNA reads TGCAGCGTTCAAGGCGAAGTGGGTAGGGGGAAAAATTACGTGCAGTACTTC.

This clonotype was detected a few times. J is TRBJ1-4 and V is TRBV20-1; D possibly corresponds to TRBD1 (6 bases). V was clipped by 6 bases and J by 3 bases, with 17 bases between them. The CDR3 covers 15 residues. Germline-derived CDR1 and CDR2 are DFQATT and SNEGSKA (reference sequence). The DNA for the CDR3 is TGCAGTGCCAGACCGCTACAGGGTGCTAATGAAAAACTGTTTTTT. Protein: CSARPLQGANEKLFF.

This clonotype was seen a few times. The rearrangement joins TRBV29-1 to TRBJ2-1; D gene unclear. The ends were cut back, 4 bases at V and 4 bases at J, with 11 bases in the middle. The CDR3 spans 13 residues. Per the germline V gene, CDR1 is SQVTM and CDR2 is ANQGSEA. CDR3 amino acids: CSVVIVSYNEQFF. The CDR3 DNA reads as TGCAGCGTTGTGATTGTGAGTTACAATGAGCAGTTCTTC.

The chain links TRBV5-1 to TRBJ1-1; D not resolved. Deletions cut 4 bases from V and 3 bases from J, with 16 bases between. The CDR3 has 15 residues. Per the germline V gene, CDR1 is SGHRS and CDR2 is YFSETQ. Here the CDR3 reads CASSPGILGDTEAFF. CDR3 in DNA: TGCGCCAGCAGCCCGGGTATCCTCGGGGACACTGAAGCTTTCTTT.

This clonotype came up a few times. This chain connects TRBV5-1 to TRBJ2-5, with a tentative D call TRBD1 (6 bases). Looked up from germline, CDR1 is SGHRS and CDR2 is YFSETQ. The germline V and J ends were trimmed by 0 bases and 5 bases, with 14 bases remaining between them. The length of the CDR3 is 15 residues. CDR3: CASSLGQVQWETQYF. For the CDR3, the DNA is TGCGCCAGCAGCTTGGGACAGGTTCAATGGGAGACCCAGTACTTC.